This TCR beta chain was observed in a study of CD8+CD57+ T cells in acquired aplastic anemia. Patients chosen for sequencing had CD8+CD57+ cells that had expanded, as shown by flow cytometry. None of the patients had been given any therapy when their blood was sampled. This CDR3 has 15 residues. The germline CDR1 and CDR2 sequences are DFQATT and SNEGSKA (reference sequence). The ends were cut back, 4 bases at V and 1 base at J, with 13 bases in the middle. Genomic DNA was employed as the template in profiling TCR beta VDJ and CDR3. TCRdb itself ran the reads through MiXCR, one entry per CDR3 protein. The sample lists 180,000 or so distinct CDR3 sequences; 45% to 55% were seen once.

The sequence was collected from a human donor with aplastic anemia. Sequencing was performed on sorted CD4+, CD8+, or CD8+CD57+ T cells (not recorded which) from PBMCs. This sequence joins TRBV20-1 and TRBJ2-2; maybe TRBD1 (6 bases). The CDR3 DNA follows: TGCAGTGCTATATTCGGACAGCTGAACACCGGGGAGCTGTTTTTT. Its protein product is CSAIFGQLNTGELFF.